These 17 T cell receptor beta chains came from one sample sequenced in a study of tumor-infiltrating lymphocytes in localized non-small cell lung cancer. Method: immunoSEQ multiplex PCR; TCRdb's copy keeps in-frame clones and lacks some. The sample has some 15,000 clones, less than 50% seen once. The sample taken for sequencing was lung tumor tissue. The receptors originated from a human donor with non-small cell lung cancer.

The rearrangement links TRBV4-2 to TRBJ1-4; TRBD1 aligns across 7 bases. Germline values: CDR1 LGHNA, CDR2 YNFKEQ. Germline trimming cut 0 bases from V and 5 bases from J; bases unmatched to any gene: 6. The CDR3 extends over 16 amino acids. The chain's CDR3 is CASSQDDGTVNEKLFF. The CDR3 DNA sequence: TGTGCCAGCAGCCAAGATGATGGGACAGTAAATGAAAAACTGTTTTTT.

V and J are TRBV29-1 and TRBJ1-3; unclear D gene. Looked up from germline, CDR1 is SQVTM and CDR2 is ANQGSEA. CDR3 size: 13 residues. The V gene lost 2 bases and the J gene lost 4 bases, with 9 bases spanning the gap. CDR3: CSVEPSNGNTIYF. The CDR3 DNA sequence: TGCAGCGTTGAACCCAGTAACGGAAACACCATATATTTT.

The V and J genes are TRBV7-9 and TRBJ1-2; D possibly corresponds to TRBD1 (5 bases). This CDR3 is built from 12 residues. From germline, CDR1 is SEHNR and CDR2 FQNEAQ (reference sequence). V dropped 3 bases and J dropped 5 bases, with 7 bases sitting between them. The CDR3 loop reads CASSFRTYGYTF. Written as DNA, the CDR3 is TGTGCCAGCAGCTTCCGGACATATGGCTACACCTTC.

A few counts support this clone. V and J are TRBV6-1 and TRBJ2-7; 10 nucleotides agree with TRBD1. The CDR3 has 13 residues. Unmatched junction bases numbered 2, after V lost 4 bases and J lost 5 bases. CDR1 and CDR2 (germline): MNHNS, SASEGT. CDR3 sequence reads: CASSGGTGDEQYF. CDR3 bases: TGTGCCAGCAGTGGGGGGACAGGGGACGAGCAGTACTTC.

This clone was observed a few times. The V call is TRBV15, the J call TRBJ2-7; D uncertain. V was pared by 0 bases and J by 5 bases, with 8 bases between. Germline loops: CDR1 LNHNV, CDR2 YYDKDF (reference sequence). The CDR3 sequence is 13 residues long. CDR3 in amino acids: CATSRESRNEQYF. As DNA, the CDR3 is TGTGCCACCAGCAGAGAGAGTCGGAACGAGCAGTACTTC.

The rearrangement uses TRBV19 and TRBJ1-5; no clear D. CDR3 length equals 13 residues. Germline values: CDR1 LNHDA, CDR2 SQIVND (reference sequence). The V and J ends lost 7 bases and 4 bases respectively, with 11 bases between them. The CDR3 loop is CASTVGRNQPQHF. The CDR3 coding sequence is TGTGCCAGTACCGTCGGCCGAAATCAGCCCCAGCATTTT.

The DNA of the CDR3 is TGTGCCAGCAGCCCTGGGGGGTTACAAGAGACCCAGTACTTC. Its translation: CASSPGGLQETQYF. The J gene is TRBJ2-5, the V gene TRBV11-3; D might be TRBD2 (6 bases). V was cut by 5 bases and J by 2 bases, with 12 bases left in between. Germline V gene sequence: CDR1 SGHNT, CDR2 YENEEA. CDR3 length: 14 amino acids.

The CDR3 coding sequence is TGTGCCAGCAGCCTCGAGACGACTAATGAAAAACTGTTTTTT. It yields the protein CASSLETTNEKLFF. The chain carries TRBV5-4 and TRBJ1-4, with no clear D. Germline values: CDR1 SGHNT, CDR2 YYREEE (reference sequence). The ends were cut back, 4 bases at V and 2 bases at J, with 9 bases in the middle. The CDR3 runs 14 residues.

The J gene is TRBJ2-5, the V gene TRBV29-1; 10 positions agree with TRBD2. V lost 0 bases, J lost 3 bases, and 7 bases stayed unmatched. Germline-derived CDR1 and CDR2 are SQVTM and ANQGSEA. The CDR3 covers 16 residues. This chain's CDR3 is CSVEDRLLAGKETQYF. The CDR3 bases are TGCAGCGTTGAAGATCGTCTACTAGCGGGGAAAGAGACCCAGTACTTC. Looking up the rest from reference TRBV29-1 and TRBJ2-5 gives the full variable domain: SAVISQKPSRDICQRGTSLTIQCQVDSQVTMMFWYRQQPGQSLTLIATANQGSEATYESGFVIDKFPISRPNLTFSTLTVSNMSPEDSSIYLCSVEDRLLAGKETQYFGPGTRLLVL.

This chain joins TRBV11-2 and TRBJ1-2; 8 bases line up with TRBD1. Germline CDR1 reads SGHAT; CDR2 reads FQNNGV. V lost 4 bases and J lost 5; bases outside the gene matches: 9. The CDR3 runs 15 residues. Written as DNA, the CDR3 is TGTGCCAGCAGCTCATGGGAGACAGGGGATTATGGCTACACCTTC. It is translated as CASSSWETGDYGYTF.

This clone occurred once. J is TRBJ2-3 and V is TRBV28; D is perhaps TRBD1 (6 bases). The CDR3 contains 17 residues. The V end lost 8 bases, the J end lost 0 bases, and 21 bases lay between the germline ends. Germline lookup yields CDR1 MDHEN and CDR2 SYDVKM. CDR3 sequence reads: CASEEHGQGYSTDTQYF. The CDR3 DNA is TGTGCCAGCGAGGAGCACGGGCAGGGGTATAGCACAGATACGCAGTATTTT.

The chain employs TRBV5-1 and TRBJ2-7; TRBD1 matches at 12 bases. The length of the CDR3 is 15 residues. Germline values: CDR1 SGHRS, CDR2 YFSETQ. Trimming removed 4 bases from V and 4 bases from J; junction bases left unmatched: 6. CDR3 protein: CASSRGTGGLYEQYF. For the CDR3, the DNA is TGCGCCAGCAGCAGGGGGACAGGGGGCTTATACGAGCAGTACTTC.

This clone came up many times. The chain couples TRBV10-3 to TRBJ1-6; unclear D gene. V was shortened by 3 bases and J by 5 bases, with 11 bases between the two germline ends. CDR3 length: 15 residues. CDR1 and CDR2 (germline): ENHRY, SYGVKD. CDR3 nucleotide sequence: TGTGCCATCAGTGAAGTTTGGGGTGATAATTCACCCCTCCACTTT. Translation gives CAISEVWGDNSPLHF.

The rearrangement uses TRBV29-1 and TRBJ2-5; unclear D gene. This CDR3 has 12 residues. Germline loops: CDR1 SQVTM, CDR2 ANQGSEA. V gave up 2 bases and J gave up 2 bases, with 6 bases separating them. The CDR3 sequence is CSVEQLQETQYF. The CDR3 bases are TGCAGCGTTGAACAGTTACAAGAGACCCAGTACTTC.

V is TRBV29-1 and J is TRBJ1-1; no reliable D call. The CDR3 runs 13 residues. The V end lost 5 bases, the J end lost 3 bases, and 13 bases lay between the germline ends. Germline CDR1 SQVTM, CDR2 ANQGSEA. The CDR3 loop is CSVRSGGDTEAFF. CDR3 coding DNA: TGCAGCGTTAGGTCCGGCGGGGACACTGAAGCTTTCTTT. Supplemented by reference TRBV29-1 and TRBJ1-1, the full variable domain reads SAVISQKPSRDICQRGTSLTIQCQVDSQVTMMFWYRQQPGQSLTLIATANQGSEATYESGFVIDKFPISRPNLTFSTLTVSNMSPEDSSIYLCSVRSGGDTEAFFGQGTRLTVV.

The gene calls are TRBV5-6 and TRBJ1-2; D is unresolved. Trimming shortened V by 4 bases and J by 8 bases, and 18 bases separated the two germline ends. Germline CDR1 SGHDT, CDR2 YYEEEE. The CDR3 totals 14 residues. CDR3 residues: CASSPTPSPGGYTF. The CDR3 nucleotides read TGTGCCAGCAGCCCGACGCCGTCCCCGGGGGGCTACACCTTC. Filled out from reference TRBV5-6 and TRBJ1-2, the complete variable domain reads DAGVTQSPTHLIKTRGQQVTLRCSPKSGHDTVSWYQQALGQGPQFIFQYYEEEERQRGNFPDRFSGHQFPNYSSELNVNALLLGDSALYLCASSPTPSPGGYTFGSGTRLTVV.

This clone was counted only a few times. The V and J genes are TRBV5-1 and TRBJ2-1; D gene ambiguous. Trimming removed 2 bases at V and 5 bases at J, with 2 bases between. The CDR3 extends over 11 amino acids. Germline V lookup: CDR1 SGHRS, CDR2 YFSETQ. For the CDR3, the DNA is TGCGCCAGCAGCTTTGACAATGAGCAGTTCTTC. This codes for CASSFDNEQFF.